The TCR beta chain described here comes from a study of T cell responses to AZD1222 COVID-19 vaccine. General observations from the study: Females made up more of the donors, who were largely white British, and clonal diversity may have come out too low. The span of vaccine-associated CD4 TCRs extended across spike, with dominance at 160-218 and 743-854. Two AZD1222 doses significantly raised spike-specific TCR breadth and depth over controls.

As regards this clone: Its antigen is currently unknown.

Only in-frame clones appear in the TCRdb table, and some are missing; sequencing was by immunoSEQ multiplex PCR. The sample lists some 120,000 clones, about nine tenths occurring once. This sample comprised peripheral blood, obtained on day 0 of AZD1222 vaccination. The receptor comes from an adult in good health.

As DNA, the CDR3 is TGTGCCAGCAGTTTTCTATCCGGACTAGCGGGAGGAACCTTTTCCTACGAGCAGTACTTC. Translation gives CASSFLSGLAGGTFSYEQYF. The J gene is TRBJ2-7, the V gene TRBV27; 14 bases agree with TRBD2. Germline V gene data show CDR1 as MNHEY and CDR2 as SMNVEV (reference sequence). The CDR3 consists of 20 residues. J was trimmed by 1 base and V by 3 bases; bases with no gene match: 14.